This T cell receptor beta chain was documented in a study of blood T cell repertoires in COVID-19 (dated by TCRdb to 2018 to 2021). With regard to the full study: Samples covering the acute and convalescent phases of COVID-19 were provided by collaborators in the United States, Italy and Spain. The prospective study material was composed of cDNA or gDNA derived from T cells, B-cell-depleted T cells, or PBMCs. The dataset comprised deeply sampled blood TCRbeta repertoires from subjects exposed to, actively infected with, or recovered from COVID-19. The repertoires were released in a freely available public database meant as a resource for research on the immune response to SARS-CoV-2. Samples came from the ongoing ImmuneRACE study (first 160 participants) plus 1,254 subjects from 6 global collaborators. The sample metadata nearly always contained a de-identified subject ID, COVID-19 status, age in years and sex. Where HLA class I and class II types were available, the types were taken from metadata supplied by the sample provider, not from assay-based typing. What the authors observed across the whole study: The amount of clinical and demographic metadata varied by source and participant and was provided uncurated.

The CDR3, cysteine through phenylalanine, is 12 amino acids long. The retained sequence is limited to the CDR3, 36 bases, with the frame set at the first base. Taken from the germline V gene, the CDR1 and CDR2 loops are MDHEN and SYDVKM. The collaborating institutions used their own protocols to collect whole blood in K2EDTA tubes. For TCRbeta analysis, collaborators shipped samples as frozen whole blood, isolated PBMCs, or DNA extracted from either of those sample types. For this clone: The clone's antigen remains unknown. No base quality information exists; no much larger clone differs at one position.

The immunoSEQ Assay, a bias-controlled multiplex PCR, was used to amplify TCRbeta CDR3 regions from genomic DNA. On the study's bioinformatics: Nucleated cell counts per sample were estimated from amplification of reference gene primers within the assay. Sequence reads were collapsed and filtered to measure the absolute abundance of every unique TCRbeta CDR3 rearrangement. For each sample, productive Simpson clonality was calculated as the square root of Simpson's diversity index across productive rearrangements. TCRdb limited this immuneACCESS table to in-frame rearrangements with V and J called. A share of clones is missing; checked studies link under half to unresolved V genes, and the rest is unexplained. The V and J calls and the clone size are those of that table, but D and trimming were determined from the DNA. The sample data list around 74,000 clones, and around nine tenths of these were observed just once. Approximately 8% of the sample is held by the ten biggest clonotypes.

This TCR derives from a man aged 25-45 years with acute or convalescent COVID-19. The material sequenced was peripheral blood. The chain couples TRBV28 to TRBJ1-3; D gene: possibly TRBD1, on 5 matching bases. At the DNA level, the sequence is TGTGCGTCGGGGGTAGCTGGAAACACCATATATTTT. The resulting protein is CASGVAGNTIYF.